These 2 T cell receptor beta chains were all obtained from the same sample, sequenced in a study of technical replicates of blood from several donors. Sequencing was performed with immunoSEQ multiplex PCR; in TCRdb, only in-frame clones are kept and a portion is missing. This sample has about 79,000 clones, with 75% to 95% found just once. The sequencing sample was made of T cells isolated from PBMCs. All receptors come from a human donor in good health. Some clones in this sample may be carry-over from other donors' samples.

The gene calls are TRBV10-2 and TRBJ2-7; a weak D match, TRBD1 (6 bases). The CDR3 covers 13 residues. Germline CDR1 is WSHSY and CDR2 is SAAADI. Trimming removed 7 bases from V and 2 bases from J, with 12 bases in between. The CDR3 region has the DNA TGCGCCAGCACTGCGGACAGTCCCTACGAGCAGTACTTC. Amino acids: CASTADSPYEQYF.

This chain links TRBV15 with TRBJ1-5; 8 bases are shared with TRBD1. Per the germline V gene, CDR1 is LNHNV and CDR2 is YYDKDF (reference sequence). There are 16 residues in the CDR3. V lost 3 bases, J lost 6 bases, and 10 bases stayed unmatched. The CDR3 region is CATSSTGGILTQPQHF. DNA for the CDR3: TGTGCCACCAGCAGTACAGGGGGTATCCTTACTCAGCCCCAGCATTTT.